This TCR beta chain came from a study of T-cell reconstitution after alpha-beta-depleted transplantation in children. Researchers prepared the TCRbeta library using unique molecular identifiers, the study reports. Using its own MiXCR run on the PCR reads, TCRdb lists one record per CDR3 protein. The sample contains around 240,000 distinct CDR3 sequences, roughly 8.2% of which appear only once. Germline V CDR1 and CDR2: SGHTA, FQGNSA. This CDR3 has 15 amino acids. The V gene lost 2 bases and the J gene lost 8 bases, with 16 bases spanning the gap. Study conclusions and caveats: Two months or so post-transplant, alpha-beta T cells reportedly derived from several hundred expanded graft clones. Newly produced T cells mostly accounted for T-cell counts and diversity one year post-transplant. Day-60 TCRbeta diversity that was high in some patients was derived from surviving recipient T cells and thymic progenitors.

This clonotype has a count of ten or more. Its target is unknown. This chain uses TRBV7-2 with TRBJ2-1; D unresolved. The clonotype originates from a male patient younger than 18 who had a stem cell transplant for acute lymphoblastic leukemia, so the T cells may come from the graft donor. The sequenced sample was PBMCs, mostly from graft donor cells, obtained 180 days after TCRalphabeta/CD19-depleted stem cell transplant. The CDR3 protein is CASSLTSIWGYEQFF. The CDR3 DNA reads as TGTGCCAGCAGCTTAACTTCAATATGGGGATATGAGCAGTTCTTC.